This T cell receptor beta chain was found in a study of cytotoxic CD8 clonotypes in ibrutinib-treated CLL. Study as a whole: Median treatment time before response sampling was 12 months, range 6 to 36.

The repertoire was sequenced with immunoSEQ multiplex PCR; TCRdb's copy has only in-frame clones and lacks some. The sample consists of 200,000 or so clones, nearly 80% of them appearing once. The TCR sequence derives from a human donor with chronic lymphocytic leukemia. Source: PBMCs, taken after 12 months of ibrutinib treatment.

CDR3 region: CASSLVGQGRNTEAFF. CDR3 in DNA: TGTGCCAGCAGCCTCGTCGGACAGGGTAGGAACACTGAAGCTTTCTTT. V gene TRBV7-8 combines with J gene TRBJ1-1; 8 bases match TRBD1. CDR1 SGHVS and CDR2 FQNEAQ come from the germline V gene. The V and J ends lost 5 bases and 1 base, in that order; junction bases with no gene match: 9. This CDR3 has 16 amino acids.